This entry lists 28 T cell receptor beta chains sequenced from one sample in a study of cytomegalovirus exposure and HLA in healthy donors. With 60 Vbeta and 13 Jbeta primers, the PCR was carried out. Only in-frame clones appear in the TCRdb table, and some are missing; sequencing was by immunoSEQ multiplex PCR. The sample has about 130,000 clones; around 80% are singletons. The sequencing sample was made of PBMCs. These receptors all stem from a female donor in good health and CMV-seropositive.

CDR3: CASTPGQGGYGNQPQHF. The CDR3 nucleotides are TGTGCCAGTACCCCTGGGCAGGGTGGGTATGGCAATCAGCCCCAGCATTTT. This chain links TRBV19 with TRBJ1-5, with a weak D call TRBD1 (5 bases). Germline values: CDR1 LNHDA, CDR2 SQIVND (reference sequence). V lost 7 bases and J 2 bases, leaving 21 bases between the germline ends. This CDR3 has 17 residues.

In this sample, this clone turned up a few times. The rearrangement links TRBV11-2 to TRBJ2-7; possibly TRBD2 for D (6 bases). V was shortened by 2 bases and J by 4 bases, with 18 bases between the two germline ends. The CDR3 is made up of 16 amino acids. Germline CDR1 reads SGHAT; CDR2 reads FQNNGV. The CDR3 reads CASSLFGARGRYEQYF. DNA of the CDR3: TGTGCCAGCAGCTTATTCGGTGCACGTGGGAGGTACGAGCAGTACTTC. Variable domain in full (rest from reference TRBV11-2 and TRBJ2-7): EAGVAQSPRYKIIEKRQSVAFWCNPISGHATLYWYQQILGQGPKLLIQFQNNGVVDDSQLPKDRFSAERLKGVDSTLKIQPAKLEDSAVYLCASSLFGARGRYEQYFGPGTRLTVT.

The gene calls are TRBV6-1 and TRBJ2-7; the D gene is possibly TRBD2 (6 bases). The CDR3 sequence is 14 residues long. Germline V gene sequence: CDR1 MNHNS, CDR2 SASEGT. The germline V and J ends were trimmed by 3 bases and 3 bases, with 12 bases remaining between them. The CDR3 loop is CASSEASENYEQYF. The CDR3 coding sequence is TGTGCCAGCAGTGAGGCTAGCGAGAACTACGAGCAGTACTTC.

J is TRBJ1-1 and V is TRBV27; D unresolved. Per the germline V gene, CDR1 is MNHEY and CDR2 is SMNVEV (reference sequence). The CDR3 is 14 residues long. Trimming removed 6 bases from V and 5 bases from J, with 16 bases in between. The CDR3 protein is CASSLQRGGTEAFF. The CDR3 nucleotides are TGTGCCAGCAGCCTCCAGCGGGGAGGAACTGAAGCTTTCTTT.

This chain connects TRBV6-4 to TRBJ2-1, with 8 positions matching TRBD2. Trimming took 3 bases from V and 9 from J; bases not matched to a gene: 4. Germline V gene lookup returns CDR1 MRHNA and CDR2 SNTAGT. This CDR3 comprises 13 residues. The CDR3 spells CASSEGLVGEQFF. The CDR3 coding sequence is TGTGCCAGCAGTGAGGGACTAGTTGGTGAGCAGTTCTTC.

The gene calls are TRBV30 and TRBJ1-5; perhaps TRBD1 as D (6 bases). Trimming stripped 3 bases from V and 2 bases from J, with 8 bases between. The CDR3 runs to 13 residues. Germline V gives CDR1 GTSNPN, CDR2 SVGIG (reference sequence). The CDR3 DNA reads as TGTGCCTGGAGCCGACAGGGCAATCAGCCCCAGCATTTT. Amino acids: CAWSRQGNQPQHF.

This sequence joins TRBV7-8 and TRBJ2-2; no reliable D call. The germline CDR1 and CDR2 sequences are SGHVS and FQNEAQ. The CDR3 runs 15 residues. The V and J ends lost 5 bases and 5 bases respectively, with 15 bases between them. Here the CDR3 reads CASSGRSVTTGELFF. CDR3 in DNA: TGTGCCAGCAGCGGTCGTAGTGTGACAACCGGGGAGCTGTTTTTT.

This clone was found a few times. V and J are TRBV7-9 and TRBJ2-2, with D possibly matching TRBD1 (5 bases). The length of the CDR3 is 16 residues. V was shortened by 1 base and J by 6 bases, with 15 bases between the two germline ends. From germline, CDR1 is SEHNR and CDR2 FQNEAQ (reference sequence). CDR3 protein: CASSLGMASGPGELFF. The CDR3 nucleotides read TGTGCCAGCAGCTTAGGGATGGCTTCAGGGCCCGGGGAGCTGTTTTTT.

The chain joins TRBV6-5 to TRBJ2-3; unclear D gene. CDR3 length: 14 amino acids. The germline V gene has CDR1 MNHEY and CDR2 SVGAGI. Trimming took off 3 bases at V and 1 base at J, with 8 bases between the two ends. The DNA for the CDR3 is TGTGCCAGCAGTTATGGGCCAGGCACAGATACGCAGTATTTT. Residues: CASSYGPGTDTQYF.

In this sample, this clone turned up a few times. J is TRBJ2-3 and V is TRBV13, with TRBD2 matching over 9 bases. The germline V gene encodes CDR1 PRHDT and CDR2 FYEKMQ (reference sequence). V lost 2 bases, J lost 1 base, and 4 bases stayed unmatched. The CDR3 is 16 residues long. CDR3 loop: CASSLNAGGRTDTQYF. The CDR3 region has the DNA TGTGCCAGCAGCTTAAATGCGGGGGGGCGCACAGATACGCAGTATTTT.

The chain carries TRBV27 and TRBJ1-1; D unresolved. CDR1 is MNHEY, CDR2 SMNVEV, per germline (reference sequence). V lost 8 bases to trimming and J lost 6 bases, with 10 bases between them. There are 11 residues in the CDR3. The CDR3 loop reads CASPLNSEAFF. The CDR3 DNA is TGTGCCAGCCCCCTAAACTCTGAAGCTTTCTTT.

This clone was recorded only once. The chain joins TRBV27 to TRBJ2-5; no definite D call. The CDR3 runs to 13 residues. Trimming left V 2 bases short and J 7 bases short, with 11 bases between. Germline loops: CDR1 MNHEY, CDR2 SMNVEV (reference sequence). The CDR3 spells CASSLISSGTQYF. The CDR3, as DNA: TGTGCCAGCAGTTTAATTTCCTCGGGGACCCAGTACTTC.

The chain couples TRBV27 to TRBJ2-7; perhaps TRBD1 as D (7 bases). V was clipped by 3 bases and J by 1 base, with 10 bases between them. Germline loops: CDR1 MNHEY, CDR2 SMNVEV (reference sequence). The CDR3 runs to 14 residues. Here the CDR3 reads CASSFSGGSYEQYF. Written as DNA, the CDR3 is TGTGCCAGCAGTTTCTCAGGGGGGTCCTACGAGCAGTACTTC.

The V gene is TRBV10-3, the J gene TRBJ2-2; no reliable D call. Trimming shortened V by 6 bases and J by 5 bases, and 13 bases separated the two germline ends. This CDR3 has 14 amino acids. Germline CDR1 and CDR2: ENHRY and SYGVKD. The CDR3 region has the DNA TGTGCCATCAGAGAGGAGCTAAATACCGGGGAGCTGTTTTTT. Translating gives CAIREELNTGELFF.

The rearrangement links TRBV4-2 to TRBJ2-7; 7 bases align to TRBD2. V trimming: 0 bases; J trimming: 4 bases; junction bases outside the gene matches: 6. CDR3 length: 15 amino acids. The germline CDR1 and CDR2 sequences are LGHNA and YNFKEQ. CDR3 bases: TGTGCCAGCAGCCAAGATTGGACTAGGGGTTACGAGCAGTACTTC. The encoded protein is CASSQDWTRGYEQYF.

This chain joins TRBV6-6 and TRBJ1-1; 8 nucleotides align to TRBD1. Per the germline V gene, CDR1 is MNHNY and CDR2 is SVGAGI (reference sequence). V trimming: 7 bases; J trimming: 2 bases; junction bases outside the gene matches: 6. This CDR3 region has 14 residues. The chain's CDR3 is CASTQTGANTEAFF. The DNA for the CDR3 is TGTGCCAGCACCCAGACAGGGGCAAACACTGAAGCTTTCTTT.

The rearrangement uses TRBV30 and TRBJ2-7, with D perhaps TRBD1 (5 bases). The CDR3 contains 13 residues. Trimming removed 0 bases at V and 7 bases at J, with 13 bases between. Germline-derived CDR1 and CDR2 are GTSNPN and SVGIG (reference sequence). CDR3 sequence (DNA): TGTGCCTGGAGTGTACGCAGGGCCGTAGAGCAGTACTTC. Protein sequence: CAWSVRRAVEQYF.

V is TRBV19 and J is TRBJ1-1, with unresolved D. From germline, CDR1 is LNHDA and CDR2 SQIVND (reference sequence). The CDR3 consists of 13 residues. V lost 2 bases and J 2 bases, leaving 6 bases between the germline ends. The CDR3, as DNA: TGTGCCAGTAGTATAACAGCAAACACTGAAGCTTTCTTT. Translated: CASSITANTEAFF.

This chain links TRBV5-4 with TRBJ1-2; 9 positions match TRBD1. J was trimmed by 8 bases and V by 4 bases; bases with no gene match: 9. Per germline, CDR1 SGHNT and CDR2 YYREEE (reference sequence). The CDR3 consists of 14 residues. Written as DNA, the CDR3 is TGTGCCAGCAGCCATGACAGGGGGAGTAGGGGCTACACCTTC. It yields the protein CASSHDRGSRGYTF. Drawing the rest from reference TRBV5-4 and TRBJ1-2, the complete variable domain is ETGVTQSPTHLIKTRGQQVTLRCSSQSGHNTVSWYQQALGQGPQFIFQYYREEENGRGNFPPRFSGLQFPNYSSELNVNALELDDSALYLCASSHDRGSRGYTFGSGTRLTVV.

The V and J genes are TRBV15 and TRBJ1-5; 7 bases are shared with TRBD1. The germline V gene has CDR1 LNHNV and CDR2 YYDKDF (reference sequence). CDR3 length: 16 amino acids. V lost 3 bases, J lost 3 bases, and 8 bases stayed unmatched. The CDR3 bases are TGTGCCACCAGCAGGGCGACAGGGTTCCCCAATCAGCCCCAGCATTTT. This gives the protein CATSRATGFPNQPQHF. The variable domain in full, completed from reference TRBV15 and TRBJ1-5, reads DAMVIQNPRYQVTQFGKPVTLSCSQTLNHNVMYWYQQKSSQAPKLLFHYYDKDFNNEADTPDNFQSRRPNTSFCFLDIRSPGLGDTAMYLCATSRATGFPNQPQHFGDGTRLSIL.

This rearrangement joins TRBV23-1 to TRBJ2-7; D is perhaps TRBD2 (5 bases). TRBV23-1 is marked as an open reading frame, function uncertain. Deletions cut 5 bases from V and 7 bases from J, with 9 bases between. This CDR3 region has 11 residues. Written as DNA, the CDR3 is TGCGCCAGCAGTTTTTGGAGGGAGCAGTACTTC. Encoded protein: CASSFWREQYF.

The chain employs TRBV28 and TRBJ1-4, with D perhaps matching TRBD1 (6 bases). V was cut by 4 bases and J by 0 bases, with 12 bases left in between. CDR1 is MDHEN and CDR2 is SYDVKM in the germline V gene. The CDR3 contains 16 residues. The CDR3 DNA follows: TGTGCCAGCAGTTCCGGGACACGTGCAACTAATGAAAAACTGTTTTTT. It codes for CASSSGTRATNEKLFF.

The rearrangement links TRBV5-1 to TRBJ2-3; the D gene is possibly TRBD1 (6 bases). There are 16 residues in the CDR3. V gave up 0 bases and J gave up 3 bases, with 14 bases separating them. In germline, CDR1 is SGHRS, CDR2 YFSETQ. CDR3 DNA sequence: TGCGCCAGCAGCTTGGCTTTAAACAGGGTAACAGATACGCAGTATTTT. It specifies CASSLALNRVTDTQYF.

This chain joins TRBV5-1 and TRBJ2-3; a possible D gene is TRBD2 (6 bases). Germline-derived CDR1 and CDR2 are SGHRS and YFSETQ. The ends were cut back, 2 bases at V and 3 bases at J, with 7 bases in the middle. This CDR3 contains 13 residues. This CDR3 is CASSFGGTDTQYF. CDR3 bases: TGCGCCAGCAGCTTCGGGGGTACAGATACGCAGTATTTT.

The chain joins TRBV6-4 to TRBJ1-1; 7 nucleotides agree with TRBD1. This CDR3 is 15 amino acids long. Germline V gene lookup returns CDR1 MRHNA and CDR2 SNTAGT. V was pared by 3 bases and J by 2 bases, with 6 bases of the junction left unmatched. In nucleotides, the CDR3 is TGTGCCAGCAGTGAGAAGTCAGGGGGAAACACTGAAGCTTTCTTT. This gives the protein CASSEKSGGNTEAFF.

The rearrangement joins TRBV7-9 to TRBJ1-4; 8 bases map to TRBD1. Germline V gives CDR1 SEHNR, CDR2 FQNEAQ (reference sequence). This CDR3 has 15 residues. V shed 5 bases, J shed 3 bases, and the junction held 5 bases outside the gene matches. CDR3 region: CASSLRQGPNEKLFF. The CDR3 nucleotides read TGTGCCAGCAGCCTCCGACAGGGGCCTAATGAAAAACTGTTTTTT.

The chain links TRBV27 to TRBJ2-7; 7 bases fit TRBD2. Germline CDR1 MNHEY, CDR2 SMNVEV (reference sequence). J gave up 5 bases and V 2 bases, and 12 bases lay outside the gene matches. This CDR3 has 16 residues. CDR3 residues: CASSLRVPGGYDEQYF. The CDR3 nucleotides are TGTGCCAGCAGTTTAAGGGTTCCGGGGGGTTATGACGAGCAGTACTTC.

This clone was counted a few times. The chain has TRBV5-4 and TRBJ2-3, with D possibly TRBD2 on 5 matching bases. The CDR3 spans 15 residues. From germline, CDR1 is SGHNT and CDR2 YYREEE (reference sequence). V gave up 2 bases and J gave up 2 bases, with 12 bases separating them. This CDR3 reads CASSFGGKATDTQYF. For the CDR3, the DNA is TGTGCCAGCAGCTTTGGAGGAAAGGCCACAGATACGCAGTATTTT. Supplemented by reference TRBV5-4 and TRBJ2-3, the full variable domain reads ETGVTQSPTHLIKTRGQQVTLRCSSQSGHNTVSWYQQALGQGPQFIFQYYREEENGRGNFPPRFSGLQFPNYSSELNVNALELDDSALYLCASSFGGKATDTQYFGPGTRLTVL.